This passage covers 8 T cell receptor beta chains from one sample sequenced in a study of CD8 T cells in ankylosing spondylitis. TCRdb recomputed calls from the 5' RACE reads with MiXCR, one row per CDR3 protein. The profile shows 80,000 to 100,000 distinct CDR3 sequences, about 8.3% of them singletons. The specimen was blood, either unsorted or a sorted T cell fraction (not recorded which). These receptors came from a male donor with ankylosing spondylitis or in good health (not recorded which).

This clonotype occurred many times. The chain has TRBV20-1 and TRBJ1-2; possible D gene TRBD1, 6 bases. Trimming pared 0 bases from V and 4 bases from J, leaving 12 bases between. From germline, CDR1 is DFQATT and CDR2 SNEGSKA (reference sequence). The CDR3 has 14 residues. The DNA of the CDR3 is TGCAGTGCTAGAGAGACAGGTCCTATCTATGGCTACACCTTC. Protein: CSARETGPIYGYTF.

This clonotype occurred many times. J is TRBJ2-7 and V is TRBV13, with 7 bases identical to TRBD1. Unmatched junction bases numbered 12, after V lost 5 bases and J lost 5 bases. Germline V gene lookup returns CDR1 PRHDT and CDR2 FYEKMQ (reference sequence). The CDR3 sequence is 15 residues long. The CDR3 loop reads CASSTRQGVWDEQYF. DNA of the CDR3: TGTGCCAGCAGCACCAGACAGGGAGTATGGGACGAGCAGTACTTC.

This clonotype has ten or more counts. The chain employs TRBV20-1 and TRBJ2-3, with 10 bases fitting TRBD2. The germline V gene has CDR1 DFQATT and CDR2 SNEGSKA (reference sequence). This CDR3 contains 15 residues. Trimming removed 6 bases from V and 5 bases from J; junction bases left unmatched: 11. The CDR3 sequence is CSADPGTSARDTQYF. CDR3 DNA sequence: TGCAGTGCAGACCCCGGGACTAGCGCGAGAGATACGCAGTATTTT.

Concerning this clonotype itself: Since a much larger clone is just one base distant, this may be a read error. This chain uses TRBV7-2 with TRBJ1-4; TRBD1 aligns across 8 bases. With V trimmed by 5 bases and J by 2 bases, 10 bases remained unmatched. In germline, CDR1 is SGHTA, CDR2 FQGNSA. CDR3 length equals 17 residues. The CDR3 DNA follows: TGTACCAGCAGCGTCCCCCGGGACAGGTTTACTAATGAAAAACTGTTTTTT. Its protein product is CTSSVPRDRFTNEKLFF.

This clonotype appeared many times. V gene TRBV29-1 combines with J gene TRBJ2-7, with a possible D match to TRBD2 (6 bases). The V end was cut by 4 bases, the J end by 3 bases, with 19 bases between. The CDR3 totals 15 residues. Per germline, CDR1 SQVTM and CDR2 ANQGSEA. The CDR3 is CSVASRDSLIYEQYF. As DNA, the CDR3 is TGCAGCGTTGCAAGTCGGGACTCATTGATCTACGAGCAGTACTTC.

This clonotype was seen many times. The chain couples TRBV20-1 to TRBJ2-2, with D possibly being TRBD1 (6 bases). Trimming took off 6 bases at V and 6 bases at J, with 14 bases between the two ends. Germline V gene sequence: CDR1 DFQATT, CDR2 SNEGSKA (reference sequence). CDR3 length equals 13 residues. The CDR3 DNA reads as TGCAGTGCCTACAGGGATTCCGCCGGGGAGCTGTTTTTT. Amino acids: CSAYRDSAGELFF.

This clonotype has ten or more counts. The chain is built from TRBV7-2 and TRBJ2-5; no definite D call. The germline CDR1 and CDR2 sequences are SGHTA and FQGNSA. Trimming left V 4 bases short and J 5 bases short, with 11 bases between. The CDR3 runs to 13 residues. The CDR3 sequence is CASSSRPEETQYF. Written as DNA, the CDR3 is TGTGCCAGCAGCTCCCGACCTGAGGAGACCCAGTACTTC.

This clonotype was observed at least ten times. J is TRBJ2-7 and V is TRBV7-9; weak D call: TRBD2 (5 bases). Germline V gene sequence: CDR1 SEHNR, CDR2 FQNEAQ (reference sequence). The CDR3 length is 14 residues. V shed 4 bases and J shed 6 bases, with 16 bases lying between them. The CDR3, as DNA: TGTGCCAGCAGCTATGAGGGAAAGGGTCTCGAGCAGTACTTC. Protein: CASSYEGKGLEQYF.